Below, 2 T cell receptor beta chains from the same sample are listed, as sequenced in a study of blood T cells in healthy people across ages. Combining a sample-barcoded 5' primer with a J-beta primer mix, a second PCR ran for about 6 to 11 cycles. TCRdb re-analysed the 5' RACE reads in MiXCR, keeping a single row per CDR3 protein. The sample has 600,000 to 850,000 distinct CDR3 sequences, more than 40% seen once. Sequencing was done on a sample of blood. Receptors originate from a woman in her sixties or seventies in good health.

There are many counts of this clonotype. The J gene is TRBJ2-1, the V gene TRBV20-1; tentative D call: TRBD2 (6 bases). Germline values: CDR1 DFQATT, CDR2 SNEGSKA (reference sequence). The CDR3 spans 12 residues. V gave up 5 bases and J gave up 3 bases, with 8 bases separating them. This CDR3 is CSASDYYNEQFF. CDR3 in DNA: TGCAGTGCTTCGGACTACTACAATGAGCAGTTCTTC.

A few counts support this clonotype. The chain links TRBV11-2 to TRBJ2-7, with D unresolved. Germline loops: CDR1 SGHAT, CDR2 FQNNGV. The CDR3 is 15 amino acids. Trimming removed 1 base from V and 1 base from J, with 11 bases in between. The CDR3 region is CASSLVDAGSYEQYF. DNA of the CDR3: TGTGCCAGCAGCTTAGTCGACGCCGGGTCCTACGAGCAGTACTTC.